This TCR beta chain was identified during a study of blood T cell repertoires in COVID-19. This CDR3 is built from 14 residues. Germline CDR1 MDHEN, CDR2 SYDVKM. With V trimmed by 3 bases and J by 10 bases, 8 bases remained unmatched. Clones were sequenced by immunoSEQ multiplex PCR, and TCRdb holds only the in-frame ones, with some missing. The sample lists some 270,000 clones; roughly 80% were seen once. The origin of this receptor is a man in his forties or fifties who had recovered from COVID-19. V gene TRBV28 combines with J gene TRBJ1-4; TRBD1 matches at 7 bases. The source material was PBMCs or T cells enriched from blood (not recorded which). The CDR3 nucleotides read TGTGCCAGCAGTTTCGACAGGGTTGTTGTAAAACTGTTTTTT. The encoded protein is CASSFDRVVVKLFF. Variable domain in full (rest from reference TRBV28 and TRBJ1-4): DVKVTQSSRYLVKRTGEKVFLECVQDMDHENMFWYRQDPGLGLRLIYFSYDVKMKEKGDIPEGYSVSREKKERFSLILESASTNQTSMYLCASSFDRVVVKLFFGSGTQLSVL.